This T cell receptor beta chain was identified in a study of chemoradiotherapy in HPV16-positive cancers. Trimming pared 4 bases from V and 2 bases from J, leaving 9 bases between. The CDR3 is made up of 14 amino acids. Germline V gene lookup returns CDR1 MNHNY and CDR2 SVGAGI (reference sequence). The method was immunoSEQ multiplex PCR; TCRdb's version includes in-frame clones alone and lacks a portion of them. The table records about 53,000 clones, roughly nine tenths of them present only once. Sequenced material: blood, taken from a patient who underwent chemoradiotherapy. The receptor was isolated from a human donor with HPV-associated anogenital cancer. The chain joins TRBV6-6 to TRBJ1-5; D possibly corresponds to TRBD1 (5 bases). CDR3 bases: TGTGCCAGCAGTTCGCTGGGGGGCAATCAGCCCCAGCATTTT. Residues: CASSSLGGNQPQHF.